The rows below give T cell receptor beta chains drawn from one sample of a study of blood T cell repertoires in COVID-19. Assay used: immunoSEQ multiplex PCR; TCRdb lists only in-frame clones, some missing. The sample lists 350,000 or so clones; about nine tenths were seen once. Sequenced: PBMCs or T cells enriched from blood (not recorded which). The receptors were gathered from a woman younger than 45 who had been exposed to COVID-19. Both conserved end residues are part of each CDR3. D genes are given only for firm matches. The size field is filled for only some rows; it gives once, few, many or a size class.

>TRBV28|TRBJ2-7|TRBD2|NA
CASSPLGLARSSYEQYF
TGTGCCAGCAGTCCACTAGGACTAGCGCGAAGCTCCTACGAGCAGTACTTC
>TRBV29-1|TRBJ2-7|TRBD2|NA
CSVGGSDSHEQYF
TGCAGCGTTGGCGGGAGTGACTCCCACGAGCAGTACTTC
>TRBV10-3|TRBJ2-1|TRBD2|NA
CAIMGSGRGNEQFF
TGTGCCATCATGGGTAGCGGGAGGGGGAATGAGCAGTTCTTC
>TRBV2|TRBJ2-2|NA|NA
CARKHGLGDNAGELFF
TGTGCCAGGAAACACGGACTAGGGGACAATGCCGGGGAGCTGTTTTTT
>TRBV6-5|TRBJ2-7|NA|once
CASSYFMGAEQYF
TGTGCCAGCAGTTATTTTATGGGGGCCGAGCAGTACTTC
>TRBV7-9|TRBJ2-7|NA|NA
CASSPHGGLRGDEQYF
TGTGCCAGCAGCCCCCACGGGGGGCTCCGGGGGGACGAGCAGTACTTC
>TRBV19|TRBJ1-1|TRBD1|NA
CASSNRDRGMNTEAFF
TGTGCCAGTAGTAACCGGGACAGGGGTATGAACACTGAAGCTTTCTTT
>TRBV7-7|TRBJ2-7|TRBD2|NA
CASRPRGIQRGDYEQYF
TGTGCTAGCAGACCGCGGGGGATTCAGCGGGGGGATTACGAGCAGTACTTC
>TRBV12-3/TRBV12-4|TRBJ2-7|TRBD2|NA
CASSSGYEQYF
TGTGCCAGCTCTAGCGGCTACGAGCAGTACTTC
>TRBV19|TRBJ2-3|NA|NA
CASSIGGPRVDTQYF
TGTGCCAGTAGTATTGGAGGCCCGCGGGTGGATACGCAGTATTTT
>TRBV9|TRBJ2-3|TRBD2|NA
CASSAGLAGLTDTQYF
TGTGCCAGCAGCGCGGGACTAGCGGGACTCACAGATACGCAGTATTTT
>TRBV10-3|TRBJ2-7|TRBD2|many
CAISLGTSGQLAYEQYF
TGTGCCATCAGCCTCGGGACTAGCGGGCAATTAGCCTACGAGCAGTACTTC
>TRBV18|TRBJ1-1|NA|NA
CASSPREGGTFF
TGTGCCAGCTCACCGAGGGAGGGCGGTACTTTCTTT
>TRBV7-6|TRBJ2-7|TRBD2|NA
CASSLGGGTDSYEQYF
TGTGCCAGCAGCTTAGGGGGGGGGACTGACTCCTACGAGCAGTACTTC
>TRBV18|TRBJ1-1|TRBD1|NA
CASSQSQGDHTEAFF
TGTGCCAGCTCTCAAAGTCAGGGGGACCACACTGAAGCTTTCTTT
>TRBV27|TRBJ2-7|TRBD2|NA
CASREPSGPSYEQYF
TGTGCCAGCAGGGAACCTAGCGGACCGTCCTACGAGCAGTACTTC
>TRBV11-2|TRBJ2-1|NA|NA
CASSLGGATSSYNEQFF
TGTGCCAGCAGCTTAGGGGGAGCGACAAGCTCCTACAATGAGCAGTTCTTC
>TRBV5-1|TRBJ2-3|NA|NA
CASSWESSDTQYF
TGCGCCAGCAGCTGGGAGAGCTCAGATACGCAGTATTTT
>TRBV28|TRBJ2-3|TRBD2|NA
CASSGLAGGTDTQYF
TGTGCCAGCAGCGGTCTAGCGGGGGGCACAGATACGCAGTATTTT
>TRBV11-2|TRBJ1-2|NA|NA
CASSLDWGDGYTF
TGTGCCAGCAGCTTAGACTGGGGGGACGGCTACACCTTC
>TRBV29-1|TRBJ2-7|TRBD1|NA
CSVGGQGMDLAYEQYF
TGCAGCGTTGGGGGACAGGGGATGGACTTAGCCTACGAGCAGTACTTC
>TRBV10-3|TRBJ2-3|TRBD2|NA
CAIQREIAGSTDTQYF
TGTGCCATCCAGCGCGAGATAGCGGGATCGACAGATACGCAGTATTTT
>TRBV15|TRBJ1-2|TRBD1|few
CATSRGIFQGQGNYGYTF
TGTGCCACCAGCAGAGGCATTTTCCAGGGACAGGGGAACTATGGCTACACCTTC
>TRBV6-5|TRBJ2-3|NA|NA
CASRVGRVTSDTQYF
TGTGCCAGCAGAGTGGGCAGGGTAACCTCAGATACGCAGTATTTT
>TRBV5-4|TRBJ2-1|TRBD2|NA
CASSPAGVYNEQFF
TGTGCCAGCAGCCCCGCGGGGGTATACAATGAGCAGTTCTTC
>TRBV30|TRBJ1-2|NA|NA
CAWKGRLNYGYTF
TGTGCCTGGAAGGGCCGACTAAACTATGGCTACACCTTC
>TRBV18|TRBJ1-1|TRBD1|NA
CASSPGTGRAEAFF
TGTGCCAGCTCCCCCGGGACAGGGAGGGCTGAAGCTTTCTTT
>TRBV29-1|TRBJ2-7|TRBD2|NA
CSVGGLGSGSRRSSYEQYF
TGCAGCGTTGGAGGGCTCGGTAGCGGGAGCCGAAGGAGCTCCTACGAGCAGTACTTC
>TRBV2|TRBJ2-3|TRBD2|NA
CASIFLAGVTDTQYF
TGTGCCAGCATTTTCCTAGCGGGAGTAACAGATACGCAGTATTTT
>TRBV11-2|TRBJ2-7|TRBD1|NA
CASSLRRQGGTYEQYF
TGTGCCAGCAGCTTACGACGACAGGGGGGAACCTACGAGCAGTACTTC
>TRBV11-3|TRBJ2-5|TRBD2|NA
CASTTRGSQETQYF
TGTGCCAGCACGACGCGCGGGAGTCAAGAGACCCAGTACTTC
>TRBV4-1|TRBJ2-7|NA|NA
CASSQGVLGQLYEQYF
TGCGCCAGCAGCCAAGGGGTTCTGGGACAACTCTACGAGCAGTACTTC
>TRBV10-3|TRBJ2-5|TRBD2|NA
CATALAGGETQYF
TGTGCCACCGCACTAGCGGGAGGCGAGACCCAGTACTTC
>TRBV18|TRBJ1-5|NA|NA
CASSPSRPLSGDSNQPQHF
TGTGCCAGCTCACCTTCTCGCCCTTTATCAGGGGACAGCAATCAGCCCCAGCATTTT
>TRBV19|TRBJ1-3|NA|NA
CASSIPGEPTIYF
TGTGCCAGTAGTATCCCCGGGGAACCCACCATATATTTT
>TRBV12-3/TRBV12-4|TRBJ1-2|NA|NA
CASSSSYGYTF
TGTGCCAGCAGTTCCTCGTATGGCTACACCTTC
>TRBV1|TRBJ1-2|NA|NA
CTSSPPVQSNYGYTF
TGCACCAGCAGCCCGCCTGTGCAGTCCAACTATGGCTACACCTTC
>TRBV3-1/TRBV3-2|TRBJ2-1|NA|NA
CASSQRGSVNEQFF
TGTGCCAGCAGCCAAAGAGGGAGTGTGAATGAGCAGTTCTTC
>TRBV7-9|TRBJ1-1|NA|NA
CASSLWTAVDSEAFF
TGTGCCAGCAGCCTGTGGACAGCAGTTGACTCTGAAGCTTTCTTT
>TRBV2|TRBJ1-1|NA|NA
CATRLTVNTEAFF
TGTGCCACCCGGCTCACAGTGAACACTGAAGCTTTCTTT
>TRBV29-1|TRBJ2-1|TRBD2|NA
CSVQTSGTNEQFF
TGCAGCGTTCAGACTAGCGGGACCAATGAGCAGTTCTTC
>TRBV15|TRBJ2-5|TRBD2|NA
CATSREPGLAGEGKGETQYF
TGTGCCACCAGCAGAGAACCGGGACTAGCGGGAGAAGGGAAGGGGGAGACCCAGTACTTC